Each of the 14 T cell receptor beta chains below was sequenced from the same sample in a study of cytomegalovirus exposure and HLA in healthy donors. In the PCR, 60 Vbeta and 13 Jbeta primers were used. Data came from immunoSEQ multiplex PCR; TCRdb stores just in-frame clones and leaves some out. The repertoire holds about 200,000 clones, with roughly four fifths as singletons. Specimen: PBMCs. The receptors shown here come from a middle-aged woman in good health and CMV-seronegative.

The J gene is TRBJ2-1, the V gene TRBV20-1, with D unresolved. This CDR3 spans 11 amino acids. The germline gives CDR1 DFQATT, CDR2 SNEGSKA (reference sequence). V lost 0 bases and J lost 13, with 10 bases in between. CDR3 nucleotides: TGCAGTGCTAGAGATCTTGCTACTCAGTTCTTC. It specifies CSARDLATQFF.

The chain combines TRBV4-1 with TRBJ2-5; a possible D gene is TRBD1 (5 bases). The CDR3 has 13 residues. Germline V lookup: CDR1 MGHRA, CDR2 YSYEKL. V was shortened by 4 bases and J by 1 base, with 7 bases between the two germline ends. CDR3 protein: CASSPGPQETQYF. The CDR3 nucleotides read TGCGCCAGCAGCCCAGGGCCCCAAGAGACCCAGTACTTC.

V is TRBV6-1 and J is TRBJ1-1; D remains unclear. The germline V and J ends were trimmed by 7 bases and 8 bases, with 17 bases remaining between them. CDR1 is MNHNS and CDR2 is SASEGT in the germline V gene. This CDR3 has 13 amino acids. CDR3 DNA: TGTGCCAGCACTCAAGACTACGCCCGGGAAGCTTTCTTT. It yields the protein CASTQDYAREAFF.

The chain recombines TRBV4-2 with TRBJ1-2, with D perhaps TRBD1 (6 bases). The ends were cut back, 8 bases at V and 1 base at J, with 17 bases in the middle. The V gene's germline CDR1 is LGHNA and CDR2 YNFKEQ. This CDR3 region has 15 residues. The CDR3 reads CASLFNSGVNYGYTF. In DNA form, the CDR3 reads TGTGCCAGCCTATTCAATTCAGGGGTTAACTATGGCTACACCTTC.

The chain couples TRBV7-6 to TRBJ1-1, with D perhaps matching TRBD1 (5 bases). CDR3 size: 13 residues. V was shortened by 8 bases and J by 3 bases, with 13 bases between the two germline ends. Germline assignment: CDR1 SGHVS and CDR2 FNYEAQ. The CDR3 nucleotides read TGTGCCAGCTCATCTCAGGGCTACACTGAAGCTTTCTTT. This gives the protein CASSSQGYTEAFF.

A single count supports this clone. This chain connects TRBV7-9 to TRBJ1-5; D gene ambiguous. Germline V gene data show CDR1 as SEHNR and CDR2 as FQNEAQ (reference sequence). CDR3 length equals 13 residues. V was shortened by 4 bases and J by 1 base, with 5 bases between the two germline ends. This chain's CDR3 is CASSYQSNQPQHF. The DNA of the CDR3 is TGTGCCAGCAGCTACCAGAGCAATCAGCCCCAGCATTTT.

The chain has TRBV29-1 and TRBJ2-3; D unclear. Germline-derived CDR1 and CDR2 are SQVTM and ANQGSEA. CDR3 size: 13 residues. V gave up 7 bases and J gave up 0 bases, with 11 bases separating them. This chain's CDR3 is CSAPGVSTDTQYF. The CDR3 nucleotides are TGCAGCGCTCCCGGAGTTAGCACAGATACGCAGTATTTT.

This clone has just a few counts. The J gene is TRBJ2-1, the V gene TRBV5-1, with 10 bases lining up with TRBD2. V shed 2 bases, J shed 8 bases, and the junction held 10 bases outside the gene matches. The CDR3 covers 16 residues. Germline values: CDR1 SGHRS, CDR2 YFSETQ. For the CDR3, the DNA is TGCGCCAGCAGCTTCAGAGCGGGAGGGGGTAACGATGAGCAGTTCTTC. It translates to CASSFRAGGGNDEQFF.

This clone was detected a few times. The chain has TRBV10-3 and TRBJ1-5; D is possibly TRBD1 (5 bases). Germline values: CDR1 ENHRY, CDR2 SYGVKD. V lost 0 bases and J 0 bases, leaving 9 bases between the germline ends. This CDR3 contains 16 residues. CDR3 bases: TGTGCCATCAGTGAGTCGTCAGGGCTTAGCAATCAGCCCCAGCATTTT. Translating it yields CAISESSGLSNQPQHF.

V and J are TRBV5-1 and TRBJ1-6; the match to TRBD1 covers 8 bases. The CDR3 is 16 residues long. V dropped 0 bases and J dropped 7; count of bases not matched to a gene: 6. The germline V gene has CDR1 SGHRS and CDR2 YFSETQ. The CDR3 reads CASSLETGVSNSPLHF. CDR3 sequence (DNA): TGCGCCAGCAGCTTGGAGACAGGGGTCTCCAATTCACCCCTCCACTTT. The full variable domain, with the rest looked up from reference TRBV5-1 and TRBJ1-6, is KAGVTQTPRYLIKTRGQQVTLSCSPISGHRSVSWYQQTPGQGLQFLFEYFSETQRNKGNFPGRFSGRQFSNSRSEMNVSTLELGDSALYLCASSLETGVSNSPLHFGNGTRLTVT.

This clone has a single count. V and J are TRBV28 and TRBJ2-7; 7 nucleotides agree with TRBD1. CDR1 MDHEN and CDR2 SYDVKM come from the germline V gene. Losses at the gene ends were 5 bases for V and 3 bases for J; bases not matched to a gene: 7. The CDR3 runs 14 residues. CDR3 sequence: CASSAGDSHYEQYF. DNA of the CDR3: TGTGCCAGCAGTGCCGGGGACAGCCACTACGAGCAGTACTTC.

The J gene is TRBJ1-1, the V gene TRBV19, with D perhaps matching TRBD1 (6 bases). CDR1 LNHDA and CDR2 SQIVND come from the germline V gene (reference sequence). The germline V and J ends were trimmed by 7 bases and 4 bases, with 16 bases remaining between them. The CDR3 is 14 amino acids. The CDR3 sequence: CASTFVTGPTEAFF. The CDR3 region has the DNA TGTGCCAGTACCTTCGTAACAGGGCCCACTGAAGCTTTCTTT.

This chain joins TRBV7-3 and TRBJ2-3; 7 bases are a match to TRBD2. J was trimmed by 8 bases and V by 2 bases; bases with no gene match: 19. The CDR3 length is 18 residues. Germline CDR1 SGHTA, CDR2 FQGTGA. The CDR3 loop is CASSLLPVSGSLLVTQYF. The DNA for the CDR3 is TGTGCCAGCAGCTTACTCCCTGTTAGCGGGTCCTTACTTGTTACGCAGTATTTT.

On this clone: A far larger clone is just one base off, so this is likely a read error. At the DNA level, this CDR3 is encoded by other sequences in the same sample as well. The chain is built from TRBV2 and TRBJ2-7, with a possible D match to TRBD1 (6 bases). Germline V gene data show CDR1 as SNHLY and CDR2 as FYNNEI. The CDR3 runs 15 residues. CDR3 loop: CASKKGRTDSYEQYF. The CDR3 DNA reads TGCGCCAGCAAGAAAGGGCGGACAGACTCCTACGAGCAGTACTTC.